The entry that follows covers one T cell receptor (beta chain) sequence. What it binds is unknown. With a J-beta primer mix and a sample-barcoded 5' primer, a second PCR ran about 6 to 11 cycles. TCRdb used MiXCR to reprocess the 5' RACE reads, holding one entry per CDR3 protein. The sample has 850,000 or so distinct CDR3 sequences; around 28% are singletons. The data derive from a study of blood T cells in healthy people across ages. Across the study: Capture via template switching afforded approximately one barcoded beta molecule per two T cells.

Study conclusions and caveats: Unsorted PBMC material precluded a definitive naive versus antigen-experienced comparison. Observed TCR beta diversity showed a strong correlation with the percentage of naive T cells as measured by flow cytometry.

This receptor was obtained from a woman older than 75 in good health. The sequencing sample was made of blood.

The CDR3 DNA reads TGCAGTGCTAGTACGGGGGGTGGTGGCTACACCTTC. It is translated as CSASTGGGGYTF. V gene TRBV20-1 combines with J gene TRBJ1-2, with D tentatively TRBD1 (5 bases). V lost 3 bases, J lost 7 bases, and 12 bases lay in between. The CDR3 totals 12 residues. From germline, CDR1 is DFQATT and CDR2 SNEGSKA (reference sequence).